The 6 T cell receptor beta chains below come from one sample, sequenced in a study of OX40 agonist ivuxolimab in advanced cancers. Profiling relied on immunoSEQ multiplex PCR, and the TCRdb table lists in-frame clones only, not all of them. The data contain about 61,000 clones, 70% to 90% of them seen just once; the ten biggest clones take up around 0.5%. Here the sequenced sample was CD4+ or CD8+ T cells sorted from blood, taken in a trial of the OX40 agonist ivuxolimab. The receptors stem from an adult with an advanced solid tumor such as melanoma, head and neck, liver or kidney cancer.

The J gene is TRBJ1-6, the V gene TRBV5-1; D not certain. The CDR3 is 14 amino acids. Germline V gene sequence: CDR1 SGHRS, CDR2 YFSETQ. The V end lost 0 bases, the J end lost 4 bases, and 5 bases lay between the germline ends. The CDR3 spells CASSLDTYNSPLHF. DNA of the CDR3: TGCGCCAGCAGCTTGGACACTTATAATTCACCCCTCCACTTT.

The rearrangement links TRBV19 to TRBJ2-7; 8 nucleotides match TRBD1. This CDR3 contains 15 residues. CDR1 and CDR2 (germline): LNHDA, SQIVND (reference sequence). The V and J ends lost 5 bases and 5 bases, in that order; junction bases with no gene match: 11. CDR3 nucleotides: TGTGCCAGTAGTCTCGCCTGGACAGGGCCCCACGAGCAGTACTTC. Its protein is CASSLAWTGPHEQYF.

The V and J genes are TRBV6-5 and TRBJ1-3, with D maybe TRBD1 (5 bases). V lost 6 bases and J 3 bases, leaving 9 bases between the germline ends. The CDR3 is 13 amino acids. Germline assignment: CDR1 MNHEY and CDR2 SVGAGI. CDR3 coding DNA: TGTGCCAGCAGAGACAGTGGTGGAAACACCATATATTTT. Amino acid sequence: CASRDSGGNTIYF.

The chain couples TRBV9 to TRBJ2-1; D perhaps matches TRBD1 (6 bases). V gave up 3 bases and J gave up 6 bases, with 10 bases separating them. Germline V gene data show CDR1 as SGDLS and CDR2 as YYNGEE. The CDR3 sequence is 13 residues long. CDR3 sequence: CASSATGRNEQFF. In DNA form, the CDR3 reads TGTGCCAGCAGCGCGACAGGACGCAATGAGCAGTTCTTC.

Remarks on this clone: The junction departs from the called germline gene at one end, perhaps through a read error. Other DNA sequences from this sample encode an identical CDR3 as well. The CDR3 here is CASSLEVGNTIYF. CDR3 DNA sequence: TGCGCCAGCAGCTTGGAGGTCGGAAATACCATATATTTT. The gene calls are TRBV5-1 and TRBJ1-3; D unclear. This CDR3 contains 13 residues. From germline, CDR1 is SGHRS and CDR2 YFSETQ. Together with reference TRBV5-1 and TRBJ1-3, the CDR3 gives the full variable domain: KAGVTQTPRYLIKTRGQQVTLSCSPISGHRSVSWYQQTPGQGLQFLFEYFSETQRNKGNFPGRFSGRQFSNSRSEMNVSTLELGDSALYLCASSLEVGNTIYFGEGSWLTVV.

The chain recombines TRBV21-1 with TRBJ1-5; TRBD1, the table's D call, lacks a check against the DNA. TRBV21-1 is a pseudogene. The CDR3 loop spans 16 amino acids. The CDR3 DNA is TGTGCCAGCAGCAAAGTCGACAGGTATAGCAATCAGCCCCAGCATTTT. Translation: CASSKVDRYSNQPQHF.